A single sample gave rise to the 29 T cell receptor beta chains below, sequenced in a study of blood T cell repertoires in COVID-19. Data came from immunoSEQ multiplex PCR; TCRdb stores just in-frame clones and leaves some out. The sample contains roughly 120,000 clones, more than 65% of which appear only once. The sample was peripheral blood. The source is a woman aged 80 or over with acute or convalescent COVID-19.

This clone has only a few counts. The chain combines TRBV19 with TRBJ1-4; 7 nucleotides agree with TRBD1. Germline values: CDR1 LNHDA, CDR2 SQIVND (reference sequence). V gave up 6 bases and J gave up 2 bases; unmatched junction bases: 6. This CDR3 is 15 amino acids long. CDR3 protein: CASRNRDSTNEKLFF. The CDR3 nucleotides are TGTGCCAGTAGGAACCGGGACAGTACTAATGAAAAACTGTTTTTT.

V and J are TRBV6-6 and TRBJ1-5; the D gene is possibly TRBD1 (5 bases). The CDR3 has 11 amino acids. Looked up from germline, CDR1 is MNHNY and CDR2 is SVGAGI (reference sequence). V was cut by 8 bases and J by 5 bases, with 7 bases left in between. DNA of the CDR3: TGTGCCAGCGGGGCATATCAGCCCCAGCATTTT. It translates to CASGAYQPQHF.

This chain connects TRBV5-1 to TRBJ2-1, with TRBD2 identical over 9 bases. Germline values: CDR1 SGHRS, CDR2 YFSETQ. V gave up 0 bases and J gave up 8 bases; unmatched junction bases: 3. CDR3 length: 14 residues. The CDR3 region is CASSLGERGDEQFF. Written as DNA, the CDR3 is TGCGCCAGCAGCTTGGGTGAGCGGGGGGATGAGCAGTTCTTC.

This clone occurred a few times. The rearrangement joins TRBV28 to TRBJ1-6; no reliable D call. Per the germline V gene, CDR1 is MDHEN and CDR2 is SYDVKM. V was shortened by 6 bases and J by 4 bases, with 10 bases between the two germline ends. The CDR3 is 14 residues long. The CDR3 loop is CASSLSTYNSPLHF. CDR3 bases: TGTGCCAGCAGCCTAAGTACTTATAATTCACCCCTCCACTTT.

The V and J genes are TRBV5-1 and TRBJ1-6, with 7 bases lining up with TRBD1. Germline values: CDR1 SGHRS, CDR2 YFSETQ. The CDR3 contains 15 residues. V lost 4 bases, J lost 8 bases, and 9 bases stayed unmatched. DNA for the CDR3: TGCGCCAGCAGCCTGGCGGGGACAGTTTATTCACCCCTCCACTTT. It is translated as CASSLAGTVYSPLHF.

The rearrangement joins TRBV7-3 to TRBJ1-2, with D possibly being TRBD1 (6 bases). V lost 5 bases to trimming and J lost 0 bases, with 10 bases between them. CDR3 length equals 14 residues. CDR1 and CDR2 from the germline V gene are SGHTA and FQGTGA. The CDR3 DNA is TGTGCCAGCAGCGGGACATCCTCTAACTATGGCTACACCTTC. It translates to CASSGTSSNYGYTF.

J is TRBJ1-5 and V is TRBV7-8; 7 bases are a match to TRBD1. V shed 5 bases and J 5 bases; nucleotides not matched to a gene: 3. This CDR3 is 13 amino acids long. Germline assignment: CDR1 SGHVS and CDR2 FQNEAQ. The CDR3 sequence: CASSGTGDQPQHF. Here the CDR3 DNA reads TGTGCCAGCAGCGGCACAGGGGATCAGCCCCAGCATTTT.

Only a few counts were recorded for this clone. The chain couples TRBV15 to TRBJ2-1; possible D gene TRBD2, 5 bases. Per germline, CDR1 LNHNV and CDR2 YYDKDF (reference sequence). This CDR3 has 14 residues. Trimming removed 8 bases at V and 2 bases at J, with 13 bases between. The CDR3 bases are TGTGCCACCTGTGAGGGCGGCGCCTACAATGAGCAGTTCTTC. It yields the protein CATCEGGAYNEQFF.

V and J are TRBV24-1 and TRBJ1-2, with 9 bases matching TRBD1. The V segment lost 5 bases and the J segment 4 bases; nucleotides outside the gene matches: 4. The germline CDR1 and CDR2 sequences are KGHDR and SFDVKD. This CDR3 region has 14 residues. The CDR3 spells CATSAEDRGYGYTF. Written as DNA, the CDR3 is TGTGCCACCAGTGCCGAGGACAGGGGCTATGGCTACACCTTC.

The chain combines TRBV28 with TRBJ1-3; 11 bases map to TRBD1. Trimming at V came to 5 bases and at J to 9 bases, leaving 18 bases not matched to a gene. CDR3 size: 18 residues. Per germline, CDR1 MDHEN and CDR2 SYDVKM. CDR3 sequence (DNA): TGTGCCAGCAGTCCAGTAATCCGGGACAGGGGGTTCATGTTCACCATATATTTT. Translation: CASSPVIRDRGFMFTIYF.

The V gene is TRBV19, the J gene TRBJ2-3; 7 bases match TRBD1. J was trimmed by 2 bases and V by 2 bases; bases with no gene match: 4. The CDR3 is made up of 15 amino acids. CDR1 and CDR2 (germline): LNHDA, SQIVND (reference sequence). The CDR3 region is CASSIRTGATDTQYF. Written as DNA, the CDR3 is TGTGCCAGTAGTATAAGGACAGGAGCCACAGATACGCAGTATTTT.

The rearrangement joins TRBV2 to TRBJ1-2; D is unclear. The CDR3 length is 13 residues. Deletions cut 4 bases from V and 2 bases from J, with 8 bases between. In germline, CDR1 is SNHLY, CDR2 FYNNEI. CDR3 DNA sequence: TGTGCCAGCAGTGTAGCGGAGAACTATGGCTACACCTTC. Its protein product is CASSVAENYGYTF.

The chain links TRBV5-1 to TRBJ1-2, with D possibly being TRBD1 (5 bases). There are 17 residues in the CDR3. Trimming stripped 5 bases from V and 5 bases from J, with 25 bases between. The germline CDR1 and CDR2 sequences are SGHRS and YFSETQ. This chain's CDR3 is CASRFSSSSGTPYGYTF. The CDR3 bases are TGCGCCAGCAGGTTTTCCTCCTCATCAGGGACTCCATATGGCTACACCTTC.

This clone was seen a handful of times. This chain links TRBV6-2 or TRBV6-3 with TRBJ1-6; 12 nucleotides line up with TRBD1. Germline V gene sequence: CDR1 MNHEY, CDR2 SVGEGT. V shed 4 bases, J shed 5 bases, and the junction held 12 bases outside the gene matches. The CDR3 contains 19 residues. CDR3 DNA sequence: TGTGCCAGCAGTTTTCCGGGACAGGGGGCGAGGATGAATAATTCACCCCTCCACTTT. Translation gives CASSFPGQGARMNNSPLHF.

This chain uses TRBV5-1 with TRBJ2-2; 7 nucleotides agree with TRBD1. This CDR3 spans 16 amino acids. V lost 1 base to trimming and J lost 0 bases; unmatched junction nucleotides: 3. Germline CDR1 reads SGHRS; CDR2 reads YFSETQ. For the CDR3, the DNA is TGCGCCAGCAGCTTGTCCGGGACAGCGAACACCGGGGAGCTGTTTTTT. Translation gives CASSLSGTANTGELFF.

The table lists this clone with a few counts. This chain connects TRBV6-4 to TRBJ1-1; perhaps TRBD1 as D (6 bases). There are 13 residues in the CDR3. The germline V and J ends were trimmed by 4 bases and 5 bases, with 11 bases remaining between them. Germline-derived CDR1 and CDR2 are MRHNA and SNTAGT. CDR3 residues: CASSVKGGTEAFF. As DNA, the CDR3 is TGTGCCAGCAGTGTGAAGGGGGGGACTGAAGCTTTCTTT.

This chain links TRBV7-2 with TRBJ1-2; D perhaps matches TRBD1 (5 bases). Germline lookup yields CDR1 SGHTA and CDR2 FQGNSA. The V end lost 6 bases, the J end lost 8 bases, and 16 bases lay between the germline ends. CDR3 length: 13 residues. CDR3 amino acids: CASSPGGLGGYTF. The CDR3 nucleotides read TGTGCCAGCAGTCCCGGGGGGTTGGGCGGCTACACCTTC. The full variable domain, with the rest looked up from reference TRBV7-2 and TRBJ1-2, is GAGVSQSPSNKVTEKGKDVELRCDPISGHTALYWYRQSLGQGLEFLIYFQGNSAPDKSGLPSDRFSAERTGGSVSTLTIQRTQQEDSAVYLCASSPGGLGGYTFGSGTRLTVV.

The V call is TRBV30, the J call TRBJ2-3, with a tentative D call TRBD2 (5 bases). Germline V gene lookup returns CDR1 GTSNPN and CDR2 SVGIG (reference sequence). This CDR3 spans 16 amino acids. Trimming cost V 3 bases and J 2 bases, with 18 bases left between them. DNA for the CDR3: TGTGCCTGGAGACCCACTAGGTCGGGTTTCACAGATACGCAGTATTTT. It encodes CAWRPTRSGFTDTQYF.

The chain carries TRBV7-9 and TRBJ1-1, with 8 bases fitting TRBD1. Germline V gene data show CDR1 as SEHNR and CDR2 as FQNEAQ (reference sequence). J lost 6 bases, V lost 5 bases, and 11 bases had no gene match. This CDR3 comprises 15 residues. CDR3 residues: CASSPGQGPFSEAFF. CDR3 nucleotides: TGTGCCAGCAGCCCCGGACAGGGACCTTTTTCTGAAGCTTTCTTT.

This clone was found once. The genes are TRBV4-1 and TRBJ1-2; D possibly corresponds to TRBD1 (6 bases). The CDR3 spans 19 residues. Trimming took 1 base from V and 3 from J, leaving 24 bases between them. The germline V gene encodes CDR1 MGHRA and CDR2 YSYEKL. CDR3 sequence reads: CASSQAPDRFGGRDYGYTF. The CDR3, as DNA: TGCGCCAGCAGCCAAGCTCCCGATCGGTTCGGGGGGCGCGACTATGGCTACACCTTC.

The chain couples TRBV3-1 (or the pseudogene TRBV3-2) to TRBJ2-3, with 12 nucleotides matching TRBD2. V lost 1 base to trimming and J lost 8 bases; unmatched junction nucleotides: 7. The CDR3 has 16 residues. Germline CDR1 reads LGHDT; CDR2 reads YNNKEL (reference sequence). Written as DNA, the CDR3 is TGTGCCAGCAGCCAAGGGGGTTGGACTAGCGGGACTACGCAGTATTTT. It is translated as CASSQGGWTSGTTQYF.

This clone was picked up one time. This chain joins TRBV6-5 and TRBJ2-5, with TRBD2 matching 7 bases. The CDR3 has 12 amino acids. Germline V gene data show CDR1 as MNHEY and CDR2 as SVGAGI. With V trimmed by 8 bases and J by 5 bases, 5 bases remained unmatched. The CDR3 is CASAAGFETQYF. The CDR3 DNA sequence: TGTGCCAGCGCAGCGGGATTTGAGACCCAGTACTTC.

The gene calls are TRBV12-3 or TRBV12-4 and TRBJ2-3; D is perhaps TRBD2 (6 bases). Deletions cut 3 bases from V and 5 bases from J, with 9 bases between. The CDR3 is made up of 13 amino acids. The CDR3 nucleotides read TGTGCCAGCAGTTTGTCGGGGGTAGATACGCAGTATTTT. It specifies CASSLSGVDTQYF.

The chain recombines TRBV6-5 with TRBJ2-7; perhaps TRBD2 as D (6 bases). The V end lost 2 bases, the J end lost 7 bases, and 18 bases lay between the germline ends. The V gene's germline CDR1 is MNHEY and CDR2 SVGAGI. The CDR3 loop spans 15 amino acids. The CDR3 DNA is TGTGCCAGCAGTTACGTGTATGTCGGGAGTTTTGAGCAGTACTTC. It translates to CASSYVYVGSFEQYF.

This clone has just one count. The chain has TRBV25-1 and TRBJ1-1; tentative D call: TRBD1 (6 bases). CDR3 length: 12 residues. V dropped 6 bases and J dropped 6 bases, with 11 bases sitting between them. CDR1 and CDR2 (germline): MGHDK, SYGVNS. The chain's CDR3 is CASSRSGAEAFF. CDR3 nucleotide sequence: TGTGCCAGCAGCCGCTCAGGGGCTGAAGCTTTCTTT. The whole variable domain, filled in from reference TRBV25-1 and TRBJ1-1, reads EADIYQTPRYLVIGTGKKITLECSQTMGHDKMYWYQQDPGMELHLIHYSYGVNSTEKGDLSSESTVSRIRTEHFPLTLESARPSHTSQYLCASSRSGAEAFFGQGTRLTVV.

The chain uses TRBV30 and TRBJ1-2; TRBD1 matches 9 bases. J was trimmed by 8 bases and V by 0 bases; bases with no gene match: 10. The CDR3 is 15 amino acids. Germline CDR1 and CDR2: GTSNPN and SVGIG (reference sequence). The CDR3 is CAWSVRDREAGGYTF. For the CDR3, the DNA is TGTGCCTGGAGTGTCCGGGACAGGGAAGCTGGAGGCTACACCTTC. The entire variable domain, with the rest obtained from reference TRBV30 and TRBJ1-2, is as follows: SQTIHQWPATLVQPVGSPLSLECTVEGTSNPNLYWYRQAAGRGLQLLFYSVGIGQISSEVPQNLSASRPQDRQFILSSKKLLLSDSGFYLCAWSVRDREAGGYTFGSGTRLTVV.

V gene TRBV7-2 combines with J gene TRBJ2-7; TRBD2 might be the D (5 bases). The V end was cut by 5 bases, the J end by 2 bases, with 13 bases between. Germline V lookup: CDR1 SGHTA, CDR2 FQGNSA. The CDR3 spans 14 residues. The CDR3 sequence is CASSTTPGTYEQYF. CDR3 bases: TGTGCCAGCAGCACCACTCCGGGGACCTACGAGCAGTACTTC.

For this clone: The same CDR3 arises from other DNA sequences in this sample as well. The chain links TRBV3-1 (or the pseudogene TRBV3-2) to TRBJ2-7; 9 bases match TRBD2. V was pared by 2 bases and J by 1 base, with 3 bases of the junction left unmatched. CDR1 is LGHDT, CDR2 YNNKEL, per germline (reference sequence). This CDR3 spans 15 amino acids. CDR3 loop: CASSQLAGSSYEQYF. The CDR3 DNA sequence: TGTGCCAGCAGCCAACTAGCGGGGTCATCCTACGAGCAGTACTTC.

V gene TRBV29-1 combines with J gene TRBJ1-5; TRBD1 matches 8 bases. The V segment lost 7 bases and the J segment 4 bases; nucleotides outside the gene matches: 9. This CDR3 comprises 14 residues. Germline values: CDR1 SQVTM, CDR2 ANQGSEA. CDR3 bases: TGCAGCGCCAACCTCGGGACAGGTAATCAGCCCCAGCATTTT. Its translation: CSANLGTGNQPQHF.